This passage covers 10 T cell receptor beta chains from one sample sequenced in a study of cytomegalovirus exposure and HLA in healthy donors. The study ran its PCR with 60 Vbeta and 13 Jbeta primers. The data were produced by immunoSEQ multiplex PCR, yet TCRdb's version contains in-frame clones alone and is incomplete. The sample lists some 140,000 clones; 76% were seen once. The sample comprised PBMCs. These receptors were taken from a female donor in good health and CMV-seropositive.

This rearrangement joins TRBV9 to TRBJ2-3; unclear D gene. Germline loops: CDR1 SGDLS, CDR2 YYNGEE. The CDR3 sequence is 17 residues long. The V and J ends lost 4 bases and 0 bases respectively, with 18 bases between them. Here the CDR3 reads CASSPHVVSLSTDTQYF. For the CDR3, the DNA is TGTGCCAGCAGCCCCCATGTGGTGAGCCTAAGCACAGATACGCAGTATTTT.

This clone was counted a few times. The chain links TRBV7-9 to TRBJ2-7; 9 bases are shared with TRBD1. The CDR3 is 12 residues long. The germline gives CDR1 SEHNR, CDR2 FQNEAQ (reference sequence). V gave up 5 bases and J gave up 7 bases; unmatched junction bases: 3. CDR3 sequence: CASSRQGVEQYF. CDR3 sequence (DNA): TGTGCCAGCAGCCGACAGGGGGTTGAGCAGTACTTC. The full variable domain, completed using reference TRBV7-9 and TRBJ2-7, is DTGVSQNPRHKITKRGQNVTFRCDPISEHNRLYWYRQTLGQGPEFLTYFQNEAQLEKSRLLSDRFSAERPKGSFSTLEIQRTEQGDSAMYLCASSRQGVEQYFGPGTRLTVT.

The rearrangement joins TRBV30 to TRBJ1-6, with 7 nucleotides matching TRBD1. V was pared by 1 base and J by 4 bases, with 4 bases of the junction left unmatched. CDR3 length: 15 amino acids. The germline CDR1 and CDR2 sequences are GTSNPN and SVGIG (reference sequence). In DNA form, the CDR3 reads TGTGCCTGGAGTGCGGGACAGCAGTATAATTCACCCCTCCACTTT. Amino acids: CAWSAGQQYNSPLHF. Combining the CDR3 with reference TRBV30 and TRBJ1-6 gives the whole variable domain SQTIHQWPATLVQPVGSPLSLECTVEGTSNPNLYWYRQAAGRGLQLLFYSVGIGQISSEVPQNLSASRPQDRQFILSSKKLLLSDSGFYLCAWSAGQQYNSPLHFGNGTRLTVT.

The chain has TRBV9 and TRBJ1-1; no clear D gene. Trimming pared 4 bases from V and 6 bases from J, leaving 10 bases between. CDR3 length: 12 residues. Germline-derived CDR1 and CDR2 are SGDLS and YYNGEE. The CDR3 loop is CASSPTQAEAFF. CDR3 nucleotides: TGTGCCAGCAGCCCTACCCAAGCTGAAGCTTTCTTT.

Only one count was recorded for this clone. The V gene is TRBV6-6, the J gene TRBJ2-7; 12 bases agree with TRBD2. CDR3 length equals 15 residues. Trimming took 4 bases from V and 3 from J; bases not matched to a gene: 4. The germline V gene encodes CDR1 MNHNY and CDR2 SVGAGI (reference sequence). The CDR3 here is CASSWGLAGIYEQYF. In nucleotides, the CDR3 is TGTGCCAGCAGTTGGGGACTAGCGGGTATCTACGAGCAGTACTTC.

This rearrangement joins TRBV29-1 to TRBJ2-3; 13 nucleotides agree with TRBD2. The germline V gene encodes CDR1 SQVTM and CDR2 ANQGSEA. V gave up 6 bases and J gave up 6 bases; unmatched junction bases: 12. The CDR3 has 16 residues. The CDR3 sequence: CSVYGLAGAYSDTQYF. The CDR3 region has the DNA TGCAGCGTCTACGGACTAGCGGGAGCGTACTCGGATACGCAGTATTTT.

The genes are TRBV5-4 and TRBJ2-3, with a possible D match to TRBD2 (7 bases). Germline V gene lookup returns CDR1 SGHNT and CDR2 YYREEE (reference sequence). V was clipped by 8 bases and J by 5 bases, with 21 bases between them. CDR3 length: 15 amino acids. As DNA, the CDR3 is TGTGCCAGGGATATTAGAGGGGGGGCGGAAGATACGCAGTATTTT. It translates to CARDIRGGAEDTQYF.

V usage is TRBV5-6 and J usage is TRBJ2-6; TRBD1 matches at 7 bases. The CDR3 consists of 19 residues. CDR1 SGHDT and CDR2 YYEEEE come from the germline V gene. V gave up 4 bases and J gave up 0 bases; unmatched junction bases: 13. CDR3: CASSLAVGTVFSGANVLTF. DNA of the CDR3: TGTGCCAGCAGCCTGGCAGTCGGGACAGTCTTCTCTGGGGCCAACGTCCTGACTTTC. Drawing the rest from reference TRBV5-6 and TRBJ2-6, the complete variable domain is DAGVTQSPTHLIKTRGQQVTLRCSPKSGHDTVSWYQQALGQGPQFIFQYYEEEERQRGNFPDRFSGHQFPNYSSELNVNALLLGDSALYLCASSLAVGTVFSGANVLTFGAGSRLTVL.

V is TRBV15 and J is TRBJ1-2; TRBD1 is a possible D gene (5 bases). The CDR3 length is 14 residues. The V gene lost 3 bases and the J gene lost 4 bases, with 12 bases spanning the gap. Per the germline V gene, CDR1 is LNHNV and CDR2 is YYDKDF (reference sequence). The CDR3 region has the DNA TGTGCCACCAGCAGGACACGTGACAGCTATGGCTACACCTTC. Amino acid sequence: CATSRTRDSYGYTF.

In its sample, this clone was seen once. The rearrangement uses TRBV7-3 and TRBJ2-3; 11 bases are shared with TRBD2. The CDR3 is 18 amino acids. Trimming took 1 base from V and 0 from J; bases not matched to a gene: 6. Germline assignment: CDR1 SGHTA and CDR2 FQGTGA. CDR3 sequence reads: CASSLMGGTSGSTDTQYF. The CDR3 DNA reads TGTGCCAGCAGCTTAATGGGCGGGACTAGCGGAAGCACAGATACGCAGTATTTT.